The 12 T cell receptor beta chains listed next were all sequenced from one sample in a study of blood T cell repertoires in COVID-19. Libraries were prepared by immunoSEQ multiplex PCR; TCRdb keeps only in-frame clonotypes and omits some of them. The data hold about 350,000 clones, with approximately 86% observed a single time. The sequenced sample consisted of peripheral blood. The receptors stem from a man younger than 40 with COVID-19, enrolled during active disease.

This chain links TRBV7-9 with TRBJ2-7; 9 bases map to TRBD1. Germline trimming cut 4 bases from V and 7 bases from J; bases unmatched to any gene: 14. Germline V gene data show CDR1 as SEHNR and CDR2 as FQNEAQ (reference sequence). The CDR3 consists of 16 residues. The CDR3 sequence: CASSWLGGQGFWEQYF. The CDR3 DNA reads TGTGCCAGCAGCTGGTTAGGGGGACAGGGTTTCTGGGAGCAGTACTTC.

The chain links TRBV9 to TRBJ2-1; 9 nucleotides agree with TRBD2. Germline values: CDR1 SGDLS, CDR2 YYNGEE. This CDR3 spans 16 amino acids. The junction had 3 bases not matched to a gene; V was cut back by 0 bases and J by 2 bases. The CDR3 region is CASSVASGAPYNEQFF. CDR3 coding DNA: TGTGCCAGCAGCGTAGCTAGCGGGGCACCCTACAATGAGCAGTTCTTC.

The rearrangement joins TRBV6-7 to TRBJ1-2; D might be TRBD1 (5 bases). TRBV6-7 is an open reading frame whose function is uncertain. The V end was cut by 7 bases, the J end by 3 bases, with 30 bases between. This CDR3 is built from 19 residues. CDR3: CASTPHPHKGRGRYYGYTF. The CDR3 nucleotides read TGTGCCAGCACCCCCCACCCCCACAAGGGGAGGGGCCGTTACTATGGCTACACCTTC.

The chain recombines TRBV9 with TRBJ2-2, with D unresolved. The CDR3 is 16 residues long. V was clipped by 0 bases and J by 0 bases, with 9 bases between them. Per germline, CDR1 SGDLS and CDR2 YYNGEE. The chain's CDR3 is CASSVDTRPNTGELFF. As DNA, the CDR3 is TGTGCCAGCAGCGTAGATACTCGCCCGAACACCGGGGAGCTGTTTTTT.

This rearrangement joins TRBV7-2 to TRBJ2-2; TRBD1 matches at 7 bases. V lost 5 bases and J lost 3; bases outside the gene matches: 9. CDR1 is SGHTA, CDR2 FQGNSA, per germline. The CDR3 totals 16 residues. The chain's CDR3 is CASSPFKGQHTGELFF. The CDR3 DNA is TGTGCCAGCAGCCCATTTAAGGGACAGCACACCGGGGAGCTGTTTTTT.

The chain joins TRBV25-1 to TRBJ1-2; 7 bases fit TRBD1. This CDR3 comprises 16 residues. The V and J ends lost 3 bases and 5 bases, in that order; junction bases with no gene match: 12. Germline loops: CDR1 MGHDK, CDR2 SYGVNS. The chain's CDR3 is CASSDGGGGFLYGYTF. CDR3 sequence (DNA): TGTGCCAGCAGTGATGGAGGGGGCGGCTTTCTGTATGGCTACACCTTC.

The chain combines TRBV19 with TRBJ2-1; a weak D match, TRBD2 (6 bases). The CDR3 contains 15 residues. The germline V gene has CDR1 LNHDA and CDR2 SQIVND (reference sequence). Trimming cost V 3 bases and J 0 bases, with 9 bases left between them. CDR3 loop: CASSIGRFSYNEQFF. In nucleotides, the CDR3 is TGTGCCAGTAGTATTGGGAGGTTCTCCTACAATGAGCAGTTCTTC.

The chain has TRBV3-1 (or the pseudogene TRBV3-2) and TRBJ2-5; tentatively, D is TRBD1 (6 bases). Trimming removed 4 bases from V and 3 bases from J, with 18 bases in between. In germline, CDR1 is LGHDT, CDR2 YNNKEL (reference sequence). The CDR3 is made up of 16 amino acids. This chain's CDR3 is CASSPPPGHWEETQYF. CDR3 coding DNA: TGTGCCAGCAGCCCTCCCCCGGGACATTGGGAAGAGACCCAGTACTTC.

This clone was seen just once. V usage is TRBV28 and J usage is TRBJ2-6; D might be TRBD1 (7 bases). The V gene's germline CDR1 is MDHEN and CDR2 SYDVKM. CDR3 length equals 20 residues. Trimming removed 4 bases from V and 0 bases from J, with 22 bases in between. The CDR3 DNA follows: TGTGCCAGCAGTTCCTTCCAGGGGGGTCTATTCACCTCTGGGGCCAACGTCCTGACTTTC. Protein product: CASSSFQGGLFTSGANVLTF.

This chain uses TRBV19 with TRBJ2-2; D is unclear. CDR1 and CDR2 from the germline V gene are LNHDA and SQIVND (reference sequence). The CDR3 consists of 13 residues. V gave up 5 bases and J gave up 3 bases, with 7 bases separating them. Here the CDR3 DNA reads TGTGCCAGTAGTTTGCAGGACACCGGGGAGCTGTTTTTT. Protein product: CASSLQDTGELFF.

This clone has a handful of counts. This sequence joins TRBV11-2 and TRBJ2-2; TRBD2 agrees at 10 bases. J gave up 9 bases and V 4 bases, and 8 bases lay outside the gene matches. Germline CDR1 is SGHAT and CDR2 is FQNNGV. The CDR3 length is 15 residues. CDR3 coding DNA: TGTGCCAGCAGCTCGGAAGCAGCGGGAGGGAGGGAGCTGTTTTTT. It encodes CASSSEAAGGRELFF.

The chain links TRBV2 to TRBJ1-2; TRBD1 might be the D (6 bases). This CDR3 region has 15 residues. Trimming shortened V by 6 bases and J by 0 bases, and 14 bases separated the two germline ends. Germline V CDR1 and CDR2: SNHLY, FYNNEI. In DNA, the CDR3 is TGTGCCAGCAGGAGAAACAGGGAAACTAACTATGGCTACACCTTC. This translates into CASRRNRETNYGYTF.